These 15 T cell receptor beta chains share one sample of origin, sequenced in a study of blood T cell repertoires in COVID-19. Profiling relied on immunoSEQ multiplex PCR, and the TCRdb table lists in-frame clones only, not all of them. The table includes around 110,000 clones, about 79% detected once. The sample taken for sequencing was peripheral blood. All receptors derive from a woman in her seventies with acute or convalescent COVID-19.

V and J are TRBV3-1 (or the pseudogene TRBV3-2) and TRBJ2-2; 9 bases line up with TRBD1. With 5 bases clipped from V and 4 bases from J, the junction kept 5 bases outside the gene matches. This CDR3 spans 15 amino acids. Germline CDR1 reads LGHDT; CDR2 reads YNNKEL (reference sequence). The CDR3 coding sequence is TGTGCCAGCAGCGTGGGACAGGGAGGCACCGGGGAGCTGTTTTTT. Translation: CASSVGQGGTGELFF.

The CDR3 region is CASSKQGTYSPLHF. The CDR3 nucleotides are TGTGCCAGTAGTAAACAGGGGACGTATTCACCCCTCCACTTT. The V and J genes are TRBV19 and TRBJ1-6; 7 nucleotides align to TRBD1. The CDR3 extends over 14 amino acids. CDR1 is LNHDA and CDR2 is SQIVND in the germline V gene (reference sequence). With V trimmed by 4 bases and J by 8 bases, 5 bases remained unmatched. The whole variable domain, remainder taken from reference TRBV19 and TRBJ1-6, is DGGITQSPKYLFRKEGQNVTLSCEQNLNHDAMYWYRQDPGQGLRLIYYSQIVNDFQKGDIAEGYSVSREKKESFPLTVTSAQKNPTAFYLCASSKQGTYSPLHFGNGTRLTVT.

This clone appeared once. This sequence joins TRBV5-8 and TRBJ2-7, with 7 bases identical to TRBD1. The length of the CDR3 is 14 residues. Germline-derived CDR1 and CDR2 are SGHTS and YDEGEE. Trimming took 4 bases from V and 1 from J; bases not matched to a gene: 5. CDR3 coding DNA: TGTGCCAGCAGCCGCGGACAGGTTTCCTACGAGCAGTACGTC. It yields the protein CASSRGQVSYEQYV.

The V gene is TRBV25-1, the J gene TRBJ1-1; tentatively, D is TRBD1 (6 bases). Germline V CDR1 and CDR2: MGHDK, SYGVNS. The CDR3 sequence is 15 residues long. Trimming stripped 3 bases from V and 5 bases from J, with 16 bases between. The CDR3 DNA sequence: TGTGCCAGCAGTGATATACAGGGTGAAGGGACTGAAGCTTTCTTT. Its protein product is CASSDIQGEGTEAFF. The entire variable domain, with the rest obtained from reference TRBV25-1 and TRBJ1-1, is as follows: EADIYQTPRYLVIGTGKKITLECSQTMGHDKMYWYQQDPGMELHLIHYSYGVNSTEKGDLSSESTVSRIRTEHFPLTLESARPSHTSQYLCASSDIQGEGTEAFFGQGTRLTVV.

Only one count was recorded for this clone. The V call is TRBV29-1, the J call TRBJ2-6, with TRBD1 matching over 7 bases. CDR1 SQVTM and CDR2 ANQGSEA come from the germline V gene. Trimming at V came to 4 bases and at J to 4 bases, leaving 4 bases not matched to a gene. The CDR3 contains 14 residues. This chain's CDR3 is CSVGQGAGANVLTF. The CDR3 DNA follows: TGCAGCGTTGGACAGGGTGCGGGGGCCAACGTCCTGACTTTC. The variable domain in full, completed from reference TRBV29-1 and TRBJ2-6, reads SAVISQKPSRDICQRGTSLTIQCQVDSQVTMMFWYRQQPGQSLTLIATANQGSEATYESGFVIDKFPISRPNLTFSTLTVSNMSPEDSSIYLCSVGQGAGANVLTFGAGSRLTVL.

V usage is TRBV7-8 and J usage is TRBJ2-5, with 11 positions matching TRBD2. The V and J ends lost 1 base and 7 bases, in that order; junction bases with no gene match: 11. Germline assignment: CDR1 SGHVS and CDR2 FQNEAQ. The CDR3 is 17 amino acids. The CDR3 spells CASSLVHSGGGQATQYF. CDR3 DNA: TGTGCCAGCAGCTTAGTTCATAGCGGGGGGGGTCAGGCGACCCAGTACTTC.

This chain uses TRBV30 with TRBJ1-2; 7 nucleotides align to TRBD1. The CDR3 contains 13 residues. Trimming took 0 bases from V and 8 from J; bases not matched to a gene: 6. Germline V gene data show CDR1 as GTSNPN and CDR2 as SVGIG (reference sequence). CDR3 bases: TGTGCCTGGAGTGTACAGGGGTTTGGCGGCTACACCTTC. It translates to CAWSVQGFGGYTF.

The chain couples TRBV12-3 or TRBV12-4 to TRBJ1-1; no firm D call. V shed 5 bases and J shed 11 bases, with 15 bases lying between them. The CDR3 has 12 residues. The CDR3 here is CASSPDFSGAFF. CDR3 DNA sequence: TGTGCCAGCAGTCCGGACTTCTCTGGGGCTTTCTTT.

The J gene is TRBJ1-2, the V gene TRBV6-1; maybe TRBD1 (6 bases). Trimming took off 1 base at V and 4 bases at J, with 19 bases between the two ends. This CDR3 is 17 amino acids long. CDR1 MNHNS and CDR2 SASEGT come from the germline V gene. The CDR3 region has the DNA TGTGCCAGCAGTGAAGGGTCATGGGGGGGGCGCAGCTATGGCTACACCTTC. Protein sequence: CASSEGSWGGRSYGYTF.

The chain is built from TRBV7-2 and TRBJ1-2, with D unresolved. Trimming left V 1 base short and J 3 bases short, with 9 bases between. CDR1 SGHTA and CDR2 FQGNSA come from the germline V gene. The CDR3 loop spans 14 amino acids. CDR3 sequence: CASSLGQVDYGYTF. Written as DNA, the CDR3 is TGTGCCAGCAGCTTAGGGCAGGTCGACTATGGCTACACCTTC.

CDR3 in amino acids: CASSLEAGGDNEQFF. The CDR3 bases are TGTGCCAGCAGCTTGGAAGCGGGGGGGGACAATGAGCAGTTCTTC. The rearrangement joins TRBV5-4 to TRBJ2-1; TRBD2 matches at 10 bases. Trimming removed 0 bases from V and 5 bases from J; junction bases left unmatched: 2. CDR1 SGHNT and CDR2 YYREEE come from the germline V gene (reference sequence). The CDR3 length is 15 residues. Full variable domain (remainder filled in from reference TRBV5-4 and TRBJ2-1): ETGVTQSPTHLIKTRGQQVTLRCSSQSGHNTVSWYQQALGQGPQFIFQYYREEENGRGNFPPRFSGLQFPNYSSELNVNALELDDSALYLCASSLEAGGDNEQFFGPGTRLTVL.

This sequence joins TRBV6-2 or TRBV6-3 and TRBJ2-2; D not resolved. CDR1 and CDR2 from the germline V gene are MNHEY and SVGEGT. The CDR3 extends over 18 amino acids. V gave up 0 bases and J gave up 0 bases, with 14 bases separating them. The CDR3 nucleotides are TGTGCCAGCAGTTACTCGGTTAGGCGGAACCCGAACACCGGGGAGCTGTTTTTT. Translating gives CASSYSVRRNPNTGELFF.

The CDR3 protein is CSVAPTGELFF. DNA for the CDR3: TGCAGCGTAGCCCCCACCGGGGAGCTGTTTTTT. The V and J genes are TRBV29-1 and TRBJ2-2, with D unresolved. CDR3 size: 11 residues. Trimming cost V 6 bases and J 4 bases, with 6 bases left between them. From germline, CDR1 is SQVTM and CDR2 ANQGSEA.

This clone was observed once. The sample carries other DNA sequences with the same CDR3. The rearrangement links TRBV27 to TRBJ1-1, with TRBD1 as a possible D gene (6 bases). CDR3 length: 12 amino acids. The V and J ends lost 5 bases and 5 bases respectively, with 9 bases between them. Germline V gene sequence: CDR1 MNHEY, CDR2 SMNVEV (reference sequence). CDR3 sequence reads: CASSRQGTEAFF. CDR3 nucleotide sequence: TGTGCCAGCAGTCGGCAGGGGACTGAAGCTTTCTTT.

The gene calls are TRBV9 and TRBJ2-2; TRBD1 might be the D (5 bases). The CDR3 is 17 amino acids. Looked up from germline, CDR1 is SGDLS and CDR2 is YYNGEE. The V and J ends lost 3 bases and 0 bases respectively, with 15 bases between them. CDR3 loop: CASSGKQTETNTGELFF. The CDR3 DNA is TGTGCCAGCAGCGGGAAACAGACAGAGACGAACACCGGGGAGCTGTTTTTT.